The present T cell receptor (beta chain) was sequenced within a study of T cell changes during pregnancy in multiple sclerosis. Generated by immunoSEQ multiplex PCR, the TCRdb table keeps only in-frame clones and is missing some. Among 55,000 to 70,000 clones listed, 89% were seen once. The CDR3 sequence is 17 residues long. The trim removed 4 bases at V and 5 bases at J, leaving 12 bases unmatched. CDR1 and CDR2 (germline): LGHNA, YSLEER. The source of this sequence is a female donor with multiple sclerosis, enrolled in a pregnancy study. Sample: peripheral blood, taken after pregnancy. The V and J genes are TRBV4-3 and TRBJ2-3, with 10 bases fitting TRBD1. CDR3 region: CASSRGRGTGDGDTQYF. The CDR3, as DNA: TGCGCCAGCAGCCGAGGCCGTGGGACAGGGGATGGAGATACGCAGTATTTT.